The clone carrying this T cell receptor (beta chain) showed up just once. Its specificity is unknown. The length of the CDR3 is 13 residues. V lost 1 base and J lost 9; bases outside the gene matches: 8. Germline values: CDR1 GTSNPN, CDR2 SVGIG (reference sequence). Clones were read by immunoSEQ multiplex PCR, and TCRdb kept only the in-frame ones, dropping some. In the table there are about 140,000 clones, about 90% of which are singletons. The data were taken from a study of T cell responses to AZD1222 COVID-19 vaccine. The study's findings and limits: The donor cohort was predominantly white British with a female majority, and clonal diversity may have been underestimated. Spike as a whole was targeted by vaccine-associated CD4 TCRs, dominant at 160-218 and 743-854.

This sequence originates from an adult who received the AZD1222 COVID-19 vaccine. The material sequenced was peripheral blood, taken 28 days after the second AZD1222 dose. This chain connects TRBV30 to TRBJ2-7; TRBD1 aligns across 8 bases. CDR3 loop: CAWSAGQGIVQYF. CDR3 DNA sequence: TGTGCCTGGAGTGCAGGACAGGGAATAGTGCAGTACTTC.